This TCR beta chain originates from a study of T cells after yellow fever vaccination. Study information: Researchers used SMART-Seq v4 Ultra Low Input to prepare fractions that had low cell numbers.

The V segment lost 11 bases and the J segment 3 bases; nucleotides outside the gene matches: 13. Germline lookup yields CDR1 MGHRA and CDR2 YSYEKL. The CDR3 has 14 residues. MiXCR was run by TCRdb on the 5' RACE reads, yielding one entry per CDR3 protein. The repertoire holds roughly 110,000 distinct CDR3 sequences, 8.4% seen once, with roughly 27% in the top ten. This TCR derives from a young man who received the YFV17D yellow fever vaccine. The chain joins TRBV4-1 to TRBJ2-7; 7 bases agree with TRBD2. The input for sequencing was CD8+ T cells sorted from PBMCs, taken 45 days after the yellow fever booster vaccination. CDR3 residues: CASQAVGGSYEQYF. The CDR3 DNA reads as TGCGCCTCCCAAGCCGTCGGGGGGAGCTACGAGCAGTACTTC.